The sequence of this TCR beta chain was determined in a study of OX40 agonist ivuxolimab in advanced cancers. Sequenced by immunoSEQ multiplex PCR; TCRdb stores in-frame clones only, minus some. In the table there are roughly 11,000 clones, 85% to 90% of which are singletons. V lost 5 bases, J lost 1 base, and 10 bases lay in between. This CDR3 has 14 residues. CDR1 SGHAT and CDR2 FQNNGV come from the germline V gene. The clonotype originates from an adult with an advanced solid tumor such as melanoma, head and neck, liver or kidney cancer. The sequences come from CD4+ or CD8+ T cells sorted from blood, collected in a trial of the OX40 agonist ivuxolimab. The genes are TRBV11-2 and TRBJ2-3; TRBD2 is a possible D gene (6 bases). For the CDR3, the DNA is TGTGCCAGCAGCAGGGGACTTGGCACAGATACGCAGTATTTT. This encodes CASSRGLGTDTQYF.